The 13 T cell receptor beta chains presented below share a single source sample, sequenced in a study of patients and donors after allogeneic stem cell transplantation. Each CDR3 protein gets one entry after TCRdb re-called the RT-PCR reads with MiXCR. The repertoire holds just over 4,000 distinct CDR3 sequences, approximately 24% seen once, with around 15% in the top ten. Sequencing was done on a sample of blood, either unsorted or a sorted T cell fraction (not recorded which). These receptor sequences come from a human donor who was either an allogeneic HSCT recipient or a stem cell or donor lymphocyte infusion donor (not recorded which). It is not recorded whose cells these are; they may come from a transplant donor.

The chain is built from TRBV11-3 and TRBJ1-1, with D tentatively TRBD1 (5 bases). In germline, CDR1 is SGHNT, CDR2 YENEEA. This CDR3 comprises 15 residues. V was cut by 4 bases and J by 0 bases, with 12 bases left in between. Here the CDR3 reads CASSYPVGLNTEAFF. The CDR3 nucleotides are TGTGCCAGCAGCTACCCAGTGGGGCTGAACACTGAAGCTTTCTTT. Full variable domain (rest looked up from reference TRBV11-3 and TRBJ1-1): EAGVVQSPRYKIIEKKQPVAFWCNPISGHNTLYWYLQNLGQGPELLIRYENEEAVDDSQLPKDRFSAERLKGVDSTLKIQPAELGDSAVYLCASSYPVGLNTEAFFGQGTRLTVV.

The rearrangement uses TRBV5-1 and TRBJ2-1; no definite D call. This CDR3 contains 13 residues. Trimming cost V 6 bases and J 0 bases, with 7 bases left between them. Germline V CDR1 and CDR2: SGHRS, YFSETQ. The CDR3 loop reads CASTGSSYNEQFF. The CDR3 DNA reads as TGCGCCAGCACGGGTAGCTCCTACAATGAGCAGTTCTTC.

This clonotype is categorized as medium-sized. The chain couples TRBV11-2 to TRBJ2-3, with D unclear. Germline V gives CDR1 SGHAT, CDR2 FQNNGV. CDR3 length: 15 residues. With 5 bases removed from V and 0 bases from J, the gap between germline ends came to 12 bases. The DNA of the CDR3 is TGTGCCAGCAGCCAGACGACAACTAGCACAGATACGCAGTATTTT. This sequence encodes CASSQTTTSTDTQYF.

Judged by abundance, this clonotype is medium-sized. The V and J genes are TRBV7-2 and TRBJ2-1; D ambiguous. Germline-derived CDR1 and CDR2 are SGHTA and FQGNSA. V lost 1 base to trimming and J lost 5 bases, with 6 bases between them. There are 13 residues in the CDR3. In DNA form, the CDR3 reads TGTGCCAGCAGCTTAGGGCGCAACAATGAGCAGTTCTTC. Protein product: CASSLGRNNEQFF.

The CDR3 protein is CASSPSPGAGYGYTF. As DNA, the CDR3 is TGCGCCAGCAGCCCCTCTCCGGGAGCAGGCTACGGCTACACCTTC. V and J are TRBV10-1 and TRBJ1-2; D remains unclear. The ends were cut back, 6 bases at V and 8 bases at J, with 22 bases in the middle. The CDR3 has 15 residues. Germline assignment: CDR1 WNHNN and CDR2 SYGVQD (reference sequence).

This clonotype was detected only a few times. This chain links TRBV11-2 with TRBJ2-7; tentatively, D is TRBD2 (5 bases). Looked up from germline, CDR1 is SGHAT and CDR2 is FQNNGV. V lost 1 base to trimming and J lost 6 bases, with 10 bases between them. The CDR3 runs to 13 residues. Written as DNA, the CDR3 is TGTGCCAGCAGCTTAGGGAACGAGGGCGAGCAGTACGTC. This codes for CASSLGNEGEQYV.

The chain links TRBV7-2 to TRBJ2-7; no firm D call. The CDR3 loop spans 11 amino acids. V was cut by 2 bases and J by 3 bases, with 2 bases left in between. The germline CDR1 and CDR2 sequences are SGHTA and FQGNSA. The CDR3 protein is CASSLYYEQYF. The CDR3 DNA is TGTGCCAGCAGCTTATACTACGAGCAGTACTTC.

This clonotype is medium-sized (0.01 to 0.1%) within its sample. This rearrangement joins TRBV11-3 to TRBJ1-1, with D perhaps matching TRBD1 (6 bases). The V gene's germline CDR1 is SGHNT and CDR2 YENEEA. With 5 bases removed from V and 4 bases from J, the gap between germline ends came to 17 bases. CDR3 length equals 15 residues. The DNA of the CDR3 is TGTGCCAGCAGCCACCCGGTGGGGGCGGGCACTGAAGCTTTCTTT. Protein product: CASSHPVGAGTEAFF.

This chain connects TRBV7-2 to TRBJ1-3; no clear D. This CDR3 is 15 amino acids long. V was trimmed by 6 bases and J by 2 bases, leaving 14 bases between them. Germline V gene lookup returns CDR1 SGHTA and CDR2 FQGNSA. CDR3 sequence: CASSPHGEPGNTIYF. For the CDR3, the DNA is TGTGCCAGCAGTCCTCACGGGGAACCTGGAAACACCATATATTTT.

This clonotype is classed as medium-sized. This rearrangement joins TRBV7-2 to TRBJ2-1, with D uncertain. CDR1 is SGHTA, CDR2 FQGNSA, per germline. The CDR3 loop spans 13 amino acids. Trimming took off 3 bases at V and 5 bases at J, with 8 bases between the two ends. CDR3 amino acids: CASSFRANNEQFF. CDR3 DNA sequence: TGTGCCAGCAGCTTCCGAGCCAACAATGAGCAGTTCTTC.

This chain links TRBV5-4 with TRBJ2-2, with 8 bases identical to TRBD1. The CDR3 extends over 14 amino acids. The V gene's germline CDR1 is SGHNT and CDR2 YYREEE (reference sequence). V lost 4 bases and J lost 7; bases outside the gene matches: 6. CDR3 bases: TGTGCCAGCAGCCAGGACAGGGTTATCGGGGAGCTGTTTTTT. It specifies CASSQDRVIGELFF.

J is TRBJ2-3 and V is TRBV11-2; perhaps TRBD2 as D (7 bases). The CDR3 is made up of 15 amino acids. Germline V gene data show CDR1 as SGHAT and CDR2 as FQNNGV. Trimming stripped 5 bases from V and 2 bases from J, with 14 bases between. The CDR3 region has the DNA TGTGCCAGCAGCAGACGGGGGGCGTTCACAGATACGCAGTATTTT. It specifies CASSRRGAFTDTQYF.

The chain uses TRBV20-1 and TRBJ2-1; D is possibly TRBD2 (6 bases). CDR3 size: 14 residues. Germline V gene lookup returns CDR1 DFQATT and CDR2 SNEGSKA (reference sequence). The V end lost 7 bases, the J end lost 4 bases, and 17 bases lay between the germline ends. CDR3 sequence: CSVARDFLYNEQFF. CDR3 nucleotide sequence: TGCAGTGTCGCCCGGGACTTCTTGTACAATGAGCAGTTCTTC.